The clone carrying this TCR beta chain was observed a handful of times. The target antigen is unknown. This sample is drawn from a study of shared clonotypes between healthy human individuals. Whole-study context: Every donor yielded three CD4 naive, three CD4 memory, two CD8 naive and one CD8 memory plate.

Study conclusions and caveats: Generation of non-shared clonotypes was less probable than generation of clonotypes shared by all four donors.

The V end lost 5 bases, the J end lost 4 bases, and 15 bases lay between the germline ends. Germline V gene data show CDR1 as SGDLS and CDR2 as YYNGEE. This CDR3 has 15 amino acids. Per sorted-subset replicate PCR, input was around 200 ng DNA, representing around 29,000 T cell genomes. TCRdb's table, derived via immunoSEQ multiplex PCR, lists solely in-frame clones and lacks some. The table records 190,000 or so clones, around 63% of them present only once. The sequencing input was memory CD4+ T cells sorted from blood. Subset: CD45RA-negative fraction. The sequence came from a man younger than 40 in good health. V and J are TRBV9 and TRBJ2-2; D call uncertain. The chain's CDR3 is CASSISTWSTGELFF. CDR3 sequence (DNA): TGTGCCAGCAGTATCTCGACTTGGAGCACCGGGGAGCTGTTTTTT. Full variable domain (rest looked up from reference TRBV9 and TRBJ2-2): DSGVTQTPKHLITATGQRVTLRCSPRSGDLSVYWYQQSLDQGLQFLIQYYNGEERAKGNILERFSAQQFPDLHSELNLSSLELGDSALYFCASSISTWSTGELFFGEGSRLTVL.